This T cell receptor beta chain comes out of a study of blood T cell repertoires in COVID-19. Trimming took 6 bases from V and 6 from J; bases not matched to a gene: 3. The CDR3 covers 13 residues. This table comes from immunoSEQ multiplex PCR, and its TCRdb copy is limited to in-frame clones, with some not included. The sample includes 150,000 to 200,000 clones, roughly nine tenths of them seen just once. Sequenced: peripheral blood. The V call is TRBV12-3 or TRBV12-4, the J call TRBJ2-2, with 8 nucleotides matching TRBD1. This receptor was identified in a woman in her thirties with active or convalescent COVID-19. CDR3 DNA sequence: TGTGCCAGCAGCCCACAGGGGGCCGGGGAGCTGTTTTTT. This gives the protein CASSPQGAGELFF.